The 18 T cell receptor beta chains reported below all come from one sample, sequenced in a study of T cells expressing NK-cell markers. TCRdb reprocessed the 5' RACE reads, with one entry per CDR3 protein and no DNA. The repertoire table contains approximately 170,000 distinct CDR3 sequences. What was sequenced was blood T cells: a sorted CD56 or NKG2C T cell subset, CD4+ or CD8+ T cells, or bulk PBMC T cells (not recorded which). These receptors were obtained from a man aged 18 to 69 in good health.

The CDR3 is CASSYGGLSQETQYF. The V gene is TRBV6-5, the J gene TRBJ2-5; TCRdb selects TRBD1, and the lack of DNA leaves this call unchecked. Germline CDR1 reads MNHEY; CDR2 reads SVGAGI. The CDR3 runs to 15 residues.

The V and J genes are TRBV7-9 and TRBJ1-4; TCRdb selects TRBD1, and the lack of DNA leaves this call unchecked. CDR3 size: 14 residues. The germline gives CDR1 SEHNR, CDR2 FQNEAQ (reference sequence). The CDR3 sequence is CASSWTGAEEKLFF.

The CDR3 spells CASSLLPTRAQYF. J is TRBJ2-5 and V is TRBV28; without DNA, the TCRdb call of TRBD2 cannot be checked. Germline V gene data show CDR1 as MDHEN and CDR2 as SYDVKM. This CDR3 region has 13 residues.

This chain connects TRBV2 to TRBJ1-1; TCRdb picks TRBD1, but there is no DNA to check that call. Germline V gene data show CDR1 as SNHLY and CDR2 as FYNNEI. This CDR3 spans 14 amino acids. The CDR3 here is CASRYRGTNTEAFF.

CDR3 in amino acids: CATSFSSGTGYYEQYF. V and J are TRBV15 and TRBJ2-7; without DNA, the TCRdb call of TRBD1 cannot be checked. The germline V gene has CDR1 LNHNV and CDR2 YYDKDF (reference sequence). This CDR3 has 16 amino acids.

The chain has TRBV6-4 and TRBJ2-3; TCRdb reports TRBD1, a call that lacks DNA to check it against. In germline, CDR1 is MRHNA, CDR2 SNTAGT. This CDR3 comprises 15 residues. The CDR3 sequence is CASSLGATSTDTQYF.

The chain carries TRBV5-1 and TRBJ1-2; TCRdb's assignment of TRBD1 cannot be checked, as there is no DNA. Germline-derived CDR1 and CDR2 are SGHRS and YFSETQ. This CDR3 is built from 18 residues. Here the CDR3 reads CASSLAPLETGDDYGYTF.

The V gene is TRBV2, the J gene TRBJ2-7; as DNA is missing, the TRBD2 call by TCRdb cannot be tested. The germline CDR1 and CDR2 sequences are SNHLY and FYNNEI. This CDR3 has 15 amino acids. CDR3: CASGKTSGGNYEQYF.

The chain carries TRBV5-1 and TRBJ2-7; the D call of TRBD2 rests on TCRdb alone, since no DNA is present to check it. There are 16 residues in the CDR3. The germline V gene encodes CDR1 SGHRS and CDR2 YFSETQ. Here the CDR3 reads CASSLGPAGDSYEQYF.

The V gene is TRBV12-3 or TRBV12-4, the J gene TRBJ2-6; TCRdb returns TRBD1, unconfirmable since there is no DNA. The length of the CDR3 is 17 residues. The CDR3 region is CASSPPGYWQGANVLTF.

V usage is TRBV6-2 or TRBV6-3 and J usage is TRBJ2-7; TCRdb designates TRBD1, a call that cannot be tested without DNA. Looked up from germline, CDR1 is MNHEY and CDR2 is SVGEGT. CDR3 size: 15 residues. The chain's CDR3 is CASSYSDSGSYEQYF.

V gene TRBV6-5 combines with J gene TRBJ2-5; with no DNA, the TCRdb D assignment of TRBD1 cannot be verified. This CDR3 contains 14 residues. Germline CDR1 is MNHEY and CDR2 is SVGAGI. The CDR3 here is CASSYSTGGETQYF.

V and J are TRBV7-9 and TRBJ2-5; TCRdb gives TRBD1 as the D gene, but with no DNA this cannot be confirmed. Germline assignment: CDR1 SEHNR and CDR2 FQNEAQ (reference sequence). The length of the CDR3 is 15 residues. The CDR3 region is CASSPPRLIQETQYF.

V is TRBV5-4 and J is TRBJ2-7. Germline V lookup: CDR1 SGHNT, CDR2 YYREEE (reference sequence). This CDR3 has 14 residues. The CDR3: CASSLWGEFNEQYF.

The V call is TRBV7-8, the J call TRBJ1-5; the TCRdb call, TRBD1, lacks DNA for checking. The CDR3 is 16 amino acids. Germline V CDR1 and CDR2: SGHVS, FQNEAQ. The CDR3 spells CASSLLGGAWGQPQHF.

This chain connects TRBV15 to TRBJ2-7; TCRdb gives TRBD1 as the D gene, but with no DNA this cannot be confirmed. This CDR3 comprises 15 residues. Germline loops: CDR1 LNHNV, CDR2 YYDKDF (reference sequence). CDR3 residues: CATSLGTGYGYEQYF.

The chain is built from TRBV27 and TRBJ2-7; the TCRdb call, TRBD2, lacks DNA for checking. The CDR3 has 16 amino acids. CDR1 and CDR2 (germline): MNHEY, SMNVEV (reference sequence). This CDR3 reads CASSPWSGTSFYEQYF.

The V call is TRBV14, the J call TRBJ2-7; TCRdb's D call of TRBD1 is untestable without DNA. Germline-derived CDR1 and CDR2 are SGHDN and FVKESK. This CDR3 contains 13 residues. CDR3 sequence: CASNRDSSYEQYF.